This TCR beta chain is drawn from a study of CD8+CD57+ T cells in acquired aplastic anemia. The overall study: Sorted CD4+ and CD8+ cell DNA averaged 3.2 ug. General study points: Significant differences in CD8+ Simpson's diversity were not observed between patients and controls. Patients and controls turned out to have around 29 CD8+ CDR3 sequences in common.

It was genomic DNA that served as the template for profiling TCR beta VDJ and CDR3. Each CDR3 protein gets one entry after TCRdb re-called the reads with MiXCR. Here the sample spans 400,000 to 450,000 distinct CDR3 sequences, about 70% being singletons. A word on this clonotype: What it binds is not known.

The sequence was collected from a human donor in good health, serving as a control. The specimen was sorted CD4+, CD8+, or CD8+CD57+ T cells (not recorded which) from PBMCs.

CDR3 protein: CASSGGSAHIQETQYF. CDR3 DNA: TGTGCCAGCAGCGGGGGTAGCGCCCACATCCAAGAGACCCAGTACTTC. The V gene is TRBV9, the J gene TRBJ2-5; tentative D call: TRBD2 (5 bases). In germline, CDR1 is SGDLS, CDR2 YYNGEE. The V and J ends lost 3 bases and 1 base respectively, with 16 bases between them. This CDR3 is built from 16 residues. The entire variable domain, with the rest obtained from reference TRBV9 and TRBJ2-5, is as follows: DSGVTQTPKHLITATGQRVTLRCSPRSGDLSVYWYQQSLDQGLQFLIQYYNGEERAKGNILERFSAQQFPDLHSELNLSSLELGDSALYFCASSGGSAHIQETQYFGPGTRLLVL.